Given below is one T cell receptor (beta chain) in context. Its antigen is not known. V gave up 5 bases and J gave up 1 base; unmatched junction bases: 12. This CDR3 contains 18 residues. The germline V gene encodes CDR1 WNHNN and CDR2 SYGVQD (reference sequence). This specimen comes from a study of cytomegalovirus exposure and HLA in healthy donors. Broader study findings: Using a false discovery rate of 0.05, a later analysis showed that 16,951 TCR beta sequences were associated with HLA alleles. Several top significant clusters appeared, in a later analysis, to be linked to common viral pathogens. In a later analysis, CMV-associated beta chains were mostly HLA-associated, it appeared. Associated with cytomegalovirus, according to the listing, were 170 or so TCR beta chains.

The PCR employed 60 Vbeta primers together with 13 Jbeta primers. The protocol was immunoSEQ multiplex PCR, while the TCRdb copy is restricted to in-frame clones and leaves out a portion. Of about 120,000 clones in the sample, 81% were seen once. The sequence was collected from a man between 18 and 29 years old in good health and CMV-seronegative. The chain recombines TRBV10-1 with TRBJ1-5; 9 nucleotides match TRBD1. The sequenced sample was PBMCs. CDR3 amino acids: CASSQQGAGYGSNQPQHF. The CDR3 DNA reads TGCGCCAGCAGTCAACAGGGGGCGGGTTACGGCAGCAATCAGCCCCAGCATTTT.